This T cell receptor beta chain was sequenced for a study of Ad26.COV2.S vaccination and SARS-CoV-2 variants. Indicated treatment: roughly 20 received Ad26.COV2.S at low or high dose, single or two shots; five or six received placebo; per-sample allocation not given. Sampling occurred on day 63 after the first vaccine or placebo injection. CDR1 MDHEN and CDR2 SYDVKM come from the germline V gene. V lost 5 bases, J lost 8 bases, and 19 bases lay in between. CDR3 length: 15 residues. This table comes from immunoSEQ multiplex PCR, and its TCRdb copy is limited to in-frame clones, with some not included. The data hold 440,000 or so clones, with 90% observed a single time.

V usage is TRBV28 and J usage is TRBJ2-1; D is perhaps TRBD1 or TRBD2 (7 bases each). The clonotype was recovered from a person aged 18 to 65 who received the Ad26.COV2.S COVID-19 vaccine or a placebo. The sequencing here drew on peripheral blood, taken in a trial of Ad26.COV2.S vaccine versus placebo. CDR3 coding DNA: TGTGCCAGCAGTCTCCCAAGACAGGGAGGGGATGAGCAGTTCTTC. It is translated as CASSLPRQGGDEQFF.